This T cell receptor beta chain was retrieved from a study of shared clonotypes between healthy human individuals. Generated by immunoSEQ multiplex PCR, the TCRdb table keeps only in-frame clones and is missing some. Of 950,000 to 1,300,000 clones listed, more than 65% are singletons. The CDR3 length is 13 residues. Deletions cut 5 bases from V and 1 base from J, with 11 bases between. Germline V gives CDR1 GTSNPN, CDR2 SVGIG (reference sequence). This clone was picked up a small number of times. The specimen was memory CD4+ T cells sorted from blood. Subset in this sample: CD45RA-negative fraction. This clonotype was sampled from a man younger than 35 in good health. This chain connects TRBV30 to TRBJ1-1, with D perhaps matching TRBD1 (5 bases). The CDR3 loop is CAWCHGGNTEAFF. The DNA of the CDR3 is TGTGCCTGGTGCCATGGGGGGAACACTGAAGCTTTCTTT. The full variable domain, rest sourced from reference TRBV30 and TRBJ1-1, is SQTIHQWPATLVQPVGSPLSLECTVEGTSNPNLYWYRQAAGRGLQLLFYSVGIGQISSEVPQNLSASRPQDRQFILSSKKLLLSDSGFYLCAWCHGGNTEAFFGQGTRLTVV.